Listed below are T cell receptor beta chains from one sample, sequenced in a study of shared clonotypes between healthy human individuals. Method: immunoSEQ multiplex PCR; TCRdb's copy keeps in-frame clones and lacks some. The repertoire has millions of clones, more than 85% of them found once; the top ten carry 0.39%. Sequencing was performed on naive CD4+ T cells from PBMCs. The source of these receptors is a man between 18 and 29 years old in good health. Some clones in this sample may be carry-over from other donors' samples. Both conserved end residues are part of each CDR3. A D gene is named only where the DNA matches it firmly. Size is omitted from some rows. Given values are once, few, many or a class for expanded clones.

J gene	D gene	clone size	V gene	CDR3 DNA	CDR3 protein
TRBJ2-7	-	-	TRBV5-1	TGCGCCAGCAGCCGGGAGTCCTACGAGCAGTACTTC	CASSRESYEQYF
TRBJ2-3	-	-	TRBV30	TGTGCCTGGGGGACGGTGGCGGATACGCAGTATTTT	CAWGTVADTQYF
TRBJ1-1	TRBD1	few	TRBV2	TGTGCCAGCAGTGTTCAGGGGGCGAACACTGAAGCTTTCTTT	CASSVQGANTEAFF
TRBJ2-3	-	-	TRBV7-9	TGTGCCAGCAGCTTGGGGGCTAGCGAGACAGATACGCAGTATTTT	CASSLGASETDTQYF
TRBJ2-5	TRBD1	once	TRBV5-1	TGCGCCAGCAGCTTTTCAGGGGGTGAAGAGACCCAGTACTTC	CASSFSGGEETQYF
TRBJ2-3	TRBD1	-	TRBV5-1	TGCGCCAGCTCCAGGGACAGGGGGACAGATACGCAGTATTTT	CASSRDRGTDTQYF
TRBJ1-2	TRBD1	-	TRBV6-6	TGTGCCAGCTGGGCAGGGGGCGACTACACCTTC	CASWAGGDYTF
TRBJ2-2	-	once	TRBV29-1	TGCAGCGTTCGGATAACCACCGGGGAGCTGTTTTTT	CSVRITTGELFF
TRBJ2-7	-	-	TRBV20-1	TGCAGTGCTAGAGGTTCCTACGAGCAGTACTTC	CSARGSYEQYF
TRBJ2-1	-	-	TRBV5-4	TGTGCCAGCAGCTTGATCGGGAGTCAGCGCAATGAGCAGTTCTTC	CASSLIGSQRNEQFF
TRBJ2-7	TRBD1	-	TRBV7-3	TGTGCCAGCAGCCAAGGACAGGGGAGGTCCTACGAGCAGTACTTC	CASSQGQGRSYEQYF
TRBJ2-1	TRBD2	-	TRBV19	TGTGCCAGTAGGAGGGCTAGCGGAAGCAACAATGAGCAGTTCTTC	CASRRASGSNNEQFF
TRBJ2-2	TRBD2	-	TRBV6-1	TGTGCCAGCAGTGGCCAAGCGGGAGTGGGCGGGGAGCTGTTTTTT	CASSGQAGVGGELFF
TRBJ2-7	-	-	TRBV30	TGTGCCTGGAGTGTGGGGAGCCCGCTACGGAAGCAGTACTTC	CAWSVGSPLRKQYF
TRBJ2-7	-	-	TRBV18	TGTGCCAGCTCACCGGGGGCGAGCTACGAGCAGTACTTC	CASSPGASYEQYF
TRBJ2-5	-	-	TRBV11-2	TGTGCCAGCACCACCCTCTGGGGCGAGACCCAGTACTTC	CASTTLWGETQYF
TRBJ1-5	TRBD1	-	TRBV28	TGTGCCAGCAGTTCCGGGACAGGGGGCAATCAGCCCCAGCATTTT	CASSSGTGGNQPQHF
TRBJ2-6	TRBD2	-	TRBV19	TGTGCCAGTAGTATACCCGGGAGGACCCGCGTCCTGACTTTC	CASSIPGRTRVLTF
TRBJ2-3	-	-	TRBV6-5	TGTGCCAGCAGTTATGAGAGCACAGATACGCAGTATTTT	CASSYESTDTQYF
TRBJ2-1	TRBD2	-	TRBV7-2	TGTGCCAGCAGCTTAGTAGGGACTAGCGGGAGGAATGAGCAGTTCTTC	CASSLVGTSGRNEQFF
TRBJ2-5	-	-	TRBV5-1	TGCGCCAGCAGCTTGGGGCTAGCCCAAGAGACCCAGTACTTC	CASSLGLAQETQYF
TRBJ1-4	-	-	TRBV27	TGTGCCAGCAGTTTATCTGGGATTAATGAAAAACTGTTTTTT	CASSLSGINEKLFF
TRBJ2-7	TRBD2	-	TRBV2	TGTGCCAGCAGGACGGCTAGCGGGGAAGCCTACGAGCAGTACTTC	CASRTASGEAYEQYF
TRBJ1-1	-	-	TRBV28	TGTGCCAGCAGTCTAATGGGACGGATGAACACTGAAGCTTTCTTT	CASSLMGRMNTEAFF
TRBJ1-1	-	-	TRBV5-5	TGTGCCAGCAGCCCATACAGCCCAAGCCTGGGAGGGAACACTGAAGCTTTCTTT	CASSPYSPSLGGNTEAFF
TRBJ2-7	TRBD2	-	TRBV29-1	TGCAGCGTTGGGAAAGTTAGAGCGGGAGTAGGCGAGCAGTACTTC	CSVGKVRAGVGEQYF
TRBJ2-7	TRBD1	-	TRBV30	TGTGCCTGGAGTGCCGGGACAGGAGTTTACGAGCAGTACTTC	CAWSAGTGVYEQYF
TRBJ1-4	TRBD1	-	TRBV5-1	TGCGCCAGCAGCCCGGGACAGGGTCAGGAAAAACTGTTTTTT	CASSPGQGQEKLFF
TRBJ2-6	-	-	TRBV4-1	TGCGCCAGCAGCCAAGGCCTAGGCCGAAGCTCTGGGGCCAACGTCCTGACTTTC	CASSQGLGRSSGANVLTF
TRBJ2-1	TRBD2	once	TRBV5-8	TGTGCCAGCAGCCTCCCGGGAGCTACCGGGACTAGGCCCTACAATGAGCAGTTCTTC	CASSLPGATGTRPYNEQFF
TRBJ2-5	TRBD2	-	TRBV6-6	TGTGCCAGCAGCCGAACTAGCGGGACCTCCCAGTACTTC	CASSRTSGTSQYF
TRBJ2-1	-	-	TRBV7-3	TGTGCCAGCAGCTTAACCATCTACAATGAGCAGTTCTTC	CASSLTIYNEQFF
TRBJ1-1	TRBD1	-	TRBV15	TGTGCCACCAGCATAGGGACAGGGGACACTGAAGCTTTCTTT	CATSIGTGDTEAFF
TRBJ2-1	-	-	TRBV6-5	TGTGCCAGCAGTTTGCTAGAAGCGAATGAGCAGTTCTTC	CASSLLEANEQFF
TRBJ2-1	-	-	TRBV7-9	TGTGCCAGCAGCTTAGGCCGGGACCCCTACAATGAGCAGTTCTTC	CASSLGRDPYNEQFF
TRBJ2-7	-	-	TRBV2	TGTGCCAGCAAACCGGGACCCCCCTCGCCCGAGCAGTACTTC	CASKPGPPSPEQYF
TRBJ2-7	-	-	TRBV7-9	TGTGCCAGCAGCCACGGAATCAGGGGCCCCTACGAGCAGTACTTC	CASSHGIRGPYEQYF
TRBJ1-1	-	-	TRBV7-2	TGTGCCAGCAGCCCGGACAGTCTGAACACTGAAGCTTTCTTT	CASSPDSLNTEAFF
TRBJ2-1	TRBD1	-	TRBV9	TGTGCCAGCAGCGGAGGACAGGGGACTTATTACAATGAGCAGTTCTTC	CASSGGQGTYYNEQFF
TRBJ2-1	-	-	TRBV10-3	TGTGCCATCAGTTCGCCGGCACGCTCCTACAATGAGCAGTTCTTC	CAISSPARSYNEQFF
TRBJ2-2	-	-	TRBV29-1	TGCAGCGGGAAAGGAGGGGTCAACACCGGGGAGCTGTTTTTT	CSGKGGVNTGELFF
TRBJ2-5	TRBD1	-	TRBV6-1	TGTGCCAGCACCGGGACAGGGGTTCTGGAGACCCAGTACTTC	CASTGTGVLETQYF
TRBJ2-1	TRBD2	-	TRBV5-5	TGTGCCAGCAGCCCAGGACTAGCGCGATTCAATGAGCAGTTCTTC	CASSPGLARFNEQFF
TRBJ1-3	-	few	TRBV19	TGTGCCAGTAGTATTGTTGCGAGAGGAGGAAACACCATATATTTT	CASSIVARGGNTIYF
TRBJ2-5	TRBD2	once	TRBV28	TGTGCCAGCAGTTCCCCGACTAGCGGGAGTTACTTC	CASSSPTSGSYF
TRBJ2-7	TRBD1	-	TRBV6-1	TGTGCCAGCAGGGACAGGACCTACGAGCAGTACTTC	CASRDRTYEQYF